This record looks at one T cell receptor beta chain sequence and its context. No antigen is known for it. This entry is derived from a study of shared clonotypes between healthy human individuals. Study-wide findings and caveats: Few donors limited the genetic and exposure-history diversity represented. Estimated richness was generally greater in naive than memory subsets. Shared across a few donors were roughly 4.8% of the naive CD4 clonotypes.

Here immunoSEQ multiplex PCR was the method, and the copy in TCRdb shows in-frame clones only, minus some. The sample lists roughly 1,500,000 clones; roughly 98.5% were seen once. CDR1 SEHNR and CDR2 FQNEAQ come from the germline V gene (reference sequence). V was trimmed by 5 bases and J by 4 bases, leaving 21 bases between them. This CDR3 is 16 amino acids long. CD4+ cells underwent separation, giving CD45RA+ naive and CD45RA-negative memory subsets. The material sequenced was naive CD4+ T cells sorted from blood. Subset specified: CD45RA+ positively selected. The clonotype comes from a man in his thirties or forties in good health. J is TRBJ2-7 and V is TRBV7-9, with a weak D call TRBD1 (6 bases). CDR3 DNA: TGTGCCAGCAGCCTCCGAGGGGGAGCGCTGCCATACGAGCAGTACTTC. Translation: CASSLRGGALPYEQYF.